This T cell receptor beta chain was sequenced in a study of T cells expressing NK-cell markers. Study-wide background: Investigators obtained TCR beta repertoires from sorted CD3+CD56+NKG2C+, CD3+CD56+NKG2C- and CD3+CD56-NKG2C+ T cells.

The CDR3 has 15 amino acids. In germline, CDR1 is LGHDT, CDR2 YNNKEL (reference sequence). It was by 5'RACE template switching with UMIs that TCR beta cDNA was made. TCRdb reworked the 5' RACE reads into one entry per CDR3 protein, no DNA. The sample data list about 460,000 distinct CDR3 sequences. This chain uses TRBV3-1 with TRBJ2-7; the TCRdb call, TRBD2, lacks DNA for checking. The receptor was isolated from a woman aged 45 to 65 in good health. The specimen sequenced was blood T cells: a sorted CD56 or NKG2C T cell subset, CD4+ or CD8+ T cells, or bulk PBMC T cells (not recorded which). The CDR3: CASSRRTSGSREQYF.